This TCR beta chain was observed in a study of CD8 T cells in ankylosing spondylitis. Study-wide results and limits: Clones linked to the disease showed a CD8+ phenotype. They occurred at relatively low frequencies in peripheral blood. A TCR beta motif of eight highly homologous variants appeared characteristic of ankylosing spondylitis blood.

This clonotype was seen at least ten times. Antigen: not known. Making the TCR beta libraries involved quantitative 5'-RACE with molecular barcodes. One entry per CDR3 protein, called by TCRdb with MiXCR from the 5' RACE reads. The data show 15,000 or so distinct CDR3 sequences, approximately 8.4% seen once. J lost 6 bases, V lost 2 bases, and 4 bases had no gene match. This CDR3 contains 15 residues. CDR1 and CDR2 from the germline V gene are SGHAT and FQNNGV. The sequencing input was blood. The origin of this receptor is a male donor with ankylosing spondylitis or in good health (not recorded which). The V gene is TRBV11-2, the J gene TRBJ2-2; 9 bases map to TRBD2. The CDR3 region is CASSLSGRRAGELFF. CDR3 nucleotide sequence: TGTGCCAGCAGCTTAAGCGGGAGGAGGGCCGGGGAGCTGTTTTTT.